This T cell receptor (beta chain) came from a study of T cell responses to AZD1222 COVID-19 vaccine (dated by TCRdb to the early 2020s). In terms of the full investigation: TCR sequencing covered some 250 trial participants: 200 to 210 given two doses of AZD1222 and 26 given two doses of MenACWY control vaccine. Trial participants were enrolled into age subgroups of 18-55, 56-69 and 70-plus years, which contained about 150, 28 and 57 TCR-sequenced participants, respectively. Study-level results and caveats: Because no samples from the day 14 peak response were available, repertoires could be characterized only after the peak T cell response. Conclusions about previously exposed vaccinees are limited, since just five to seven AZD1222 recipients were seropositive for SARS-CoV-2 at baseline. The whole spike protein was spanned by vaccine-associated CD4 TCRs, and dominant responses were seen in regions 160-218 and 743-854. Reportedly, close to half of the unique spike-specific TCRs recognized epitopes lying outside the regions that are mutated in the B.1.351 and B.1.1.7 variants. Spike-specific TCR breadth and depth rose significantly after two AZD1222 doses compared with day 0 and with MenACWY recipients. The 56-69-year group was small, and its depth increase did not reach significance, likely because of low power. Participants were mostly white British and included more females than males, and it was suggested by the authors that clonal diversity may have been underestimated.

The CDR3 regions of human TCRbeta chains were analyzed by immunosequencing. Per the original workflow: Repertoire TCRs were checked for matches against a reference library of SARS-CoV-2-specific TCRs that had been generated using the MIRA antigen-specificity platform. Breadth was defined as the fraction of unique TCRs that were SARS-CoV-2-associated, and depth was defined as the fraction of total T cells that were SARS-CoV-2-associated. Each spike-specific TCR was assigned to its reactive spike region and to a CD4 or CD8 class using the MIRA data. Log10-transformed breadth and depth values were compared by one-way ANOVA with Sidak's multiple comparisons tests. TCRdb carries this immuneACCESS record with in-frame sequences only. Its versions omit some clonotypes, under half of them owing to an unresolved V gene in the studies checked, with the rest unexplained. The DNA was the basis for D and trimming; V, J and clone size are from that table. Here the sample has under 170,000 clones; around 90% occur a single time. The top ten clonotypes cover approximately 3% of the sample.

The time point label for this specimen denotes: about 28 days (+/-7) after the second vaccine dose. AZD1222 recipients with second doses at about 4 weeks or about 12 weeks were pooled, because spike-specific TCR depth and breadth did not differ between schedules. Samples from vaccinated people were obtained from the UK trials COV001 and COV002, which included a single-blind randomized controlled phase 2/3 trial of AZD1222 (ChAdOx1 nCoV-19) in healthy adults. Trial participant PBMC samples were collected at day 0 and day 28 after the second dose for TCRbeta chain sequencing. About this clone itself: The antigen this receptor binds is unknown. The record has no base qualities; no much larger clone is one base away.

This receptor was taken from an adult who received the AZD1222 COVID-19 vaccine. Material: peripheral blood, obtained 28 days after the second AZD1222 dose.

CDR3 loop: CASSQNRGNEQFF. The DNA is TGTGCCAGCAGCCAGAACAGGGGCAATGAGCAGTTCTTC. This chain joins TRBV6-5 to TRBJ2-1, and 7 junctional nucleotides match TRBD1. At the junction V is shortened by 6 bases and J by 6 bases; bases outside the gene matches: 5. Based on the germline V gene, the CDR1 and CDR2 sequences are MNHEY and SVGAGI. The CDR3 measures 13 amino acids from cysteine to phenylalanine. Only the CDR3 region is kept as DNA, spanning 39 bases read in frame from base 1.